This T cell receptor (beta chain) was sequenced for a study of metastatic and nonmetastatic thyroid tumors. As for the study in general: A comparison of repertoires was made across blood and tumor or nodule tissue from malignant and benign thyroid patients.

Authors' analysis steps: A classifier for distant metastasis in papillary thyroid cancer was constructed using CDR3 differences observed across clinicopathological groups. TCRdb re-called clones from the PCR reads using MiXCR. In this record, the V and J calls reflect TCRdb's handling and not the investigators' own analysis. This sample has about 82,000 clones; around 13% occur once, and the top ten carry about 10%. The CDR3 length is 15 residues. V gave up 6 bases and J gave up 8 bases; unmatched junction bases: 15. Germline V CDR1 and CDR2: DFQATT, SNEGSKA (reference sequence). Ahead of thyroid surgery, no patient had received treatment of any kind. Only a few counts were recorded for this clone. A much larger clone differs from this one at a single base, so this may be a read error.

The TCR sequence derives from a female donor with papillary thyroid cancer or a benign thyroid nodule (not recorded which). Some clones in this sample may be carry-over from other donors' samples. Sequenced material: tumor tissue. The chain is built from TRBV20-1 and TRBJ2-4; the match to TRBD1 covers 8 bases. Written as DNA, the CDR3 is TGCAGTGCGCCACCGAGAGTACAGGGGGTCGACATTCAGTACTTC. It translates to CSAPPRVQGVDIQYF.